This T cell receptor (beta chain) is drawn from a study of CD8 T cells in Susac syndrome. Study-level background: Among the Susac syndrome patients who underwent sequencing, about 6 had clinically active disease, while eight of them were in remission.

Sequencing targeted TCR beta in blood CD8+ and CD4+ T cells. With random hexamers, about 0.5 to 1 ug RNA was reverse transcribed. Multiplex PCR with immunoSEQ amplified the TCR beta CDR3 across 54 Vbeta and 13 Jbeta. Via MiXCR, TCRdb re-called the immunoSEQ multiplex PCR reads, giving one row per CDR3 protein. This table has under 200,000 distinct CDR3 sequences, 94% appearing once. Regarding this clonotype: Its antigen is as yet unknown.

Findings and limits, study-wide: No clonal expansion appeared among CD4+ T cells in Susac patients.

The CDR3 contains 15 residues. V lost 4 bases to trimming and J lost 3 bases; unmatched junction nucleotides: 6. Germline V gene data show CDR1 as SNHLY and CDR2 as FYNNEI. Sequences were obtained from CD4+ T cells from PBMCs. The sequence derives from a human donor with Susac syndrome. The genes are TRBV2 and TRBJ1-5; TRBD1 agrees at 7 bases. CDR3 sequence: CASSVDRVDNQPQHF. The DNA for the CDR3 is TGTGCCAGCAGTGTCGACAGGGTGGACAATCAGCCCCAGCATTTT.